This T cell receptor beta chain is drawn from a study of shared clonotypes between healthy human individuals. The naive CD8 subset, CD45RO-negative cells positively selected for CCR7, excluded terminally differentiated effector memory CD45RA+ cells. Only in-frame clones appear in the TCRdb table, and some are missing; sequencing was by immunoSEQ multiplex PCR. The sample has under 850,000 clones, over 90% seen once; the top ten hold 20% to 30%. CDR1 is SGHAT, CDR2 FQNNGV, per germline. With 2 bases removed from V and 3 bases from J, the gap between germline ends came to 14 bases. This CDR3 contains 15 residues.

The V gene is TRBV11-2, the J gene TRBJ2-7, with a possible D match to TRBD2 (6 bases). The sample comprised naive CD8+ T cells sorted from blood. The sequence derives from a man in his thirties or forties in good health. The CDR3 here is CASSLMAGGFYEQYF. For the CDR3, the DNA is TGTGCCAGCAGCTTAATGGCTGGGGGGTTCTACGAGCAGTACTTC.